These 27 T cell receptor beta chains share one sample of origin, sequenced in a study of blood T cell repertoires in COVID-19. Only in-frame clones appear in the TCRdb table, and some are missing; sequencing was by immunoSEQ multiplex PCR. This sample carries 30,000 or so clones, 88% of them seen once, and the ten largest clones take 7% to 9.5%. The specimen was peripheral blood. These receptors came from a man in his sixties with COVID-19, enrolled during active disease.

In its sample, this clone was seen a few times. The chain links TRBV3-1 (or the pseudogene TRBV3-2) to TRBJ2-4, with 10 positions matching TRBD2. V dropped 7 bases and J dropped 1; count of bases not matched to a gene: 10. Per germline, CDR1 LGHDT and CDR2 YNNKEL (reference sequence). The CDR3 loop spans 17 amino acids. CDR3 loop: CASKGASGRWAKNIQYF. The CDR3 DNA is TGTGCCAGCAAGGGGGCTAGCGGGAGATGGGCCAAAAACATTCAGTACTTC.

This clone has a single count. Here the CDR3 reads CASSPRQLAGFKGSEQFF. The CDR3 bases are TGTGCCAGCAGTCCCAGGCAGTTAGCGGGATTTAAGGGTAGTGAGCAGTTCTTC. This chain links TRBV6-6 with TRBJ2-1, with 8 bases that match TRBD2. Germline CDR1 and CDR2: MNHNY and SVGAGI (reference sequence). After removal of 5 bases from V and 9 bases from J, the junction contained 21 bases not matched to a gene. This CDR3 has 18 amino acids.

The chain carries TRBV18 and TRBJ2-2; D might be TRBD2 (7 bases). V was pared by 8 bases and J by 0 bases, with 16 bases between. The germline V gene has CDR1 KGHSH and CDR2 LQKENI. The length of the CDR3 is 16 residues. In nucleotides, the CDR3 is TGTGCCAGCCCGCCGGCGGGGGCCGCGAACACCGGGGAGCTGTTTTTT. It is translated as CASPPAGAANTGELFF.

The chain links TRBV21-1 to TRBJ1-6. TRBV21-1 is a listed pseudogene. The CDR3 runs 15 residues. DNA of the CDR3: TGTGCCAGCAGCAAAGAGGAGGGCTGTAATTCACCCCTCCACTTT. It is translated as CASSKEEGCNSPLHF.

The genes are TRBV12-2 and TRBJ2-5; TRBD2, the table's D call, lacks a check against the DNA. TRBV12-2 is a pseudogene segment. This CDR3 contains 17 residues. The CDR3 DNA reads TGTGCAAGTCGCGAGAGGACTAGCGGGAGACCCCAAGAGACCCAGTACTTC. Protein: CASRERTSGRPQETQYF.

The chain couples TRBV9 to TRBJ1-4; D may be TRBD1 (6 bases). The CDR3 length is 14 residues. V gave up 3 bases and J gave up 2 bases, with 8 bases separating them. Germline V gene lookup returns CDR1 SGDLS and CDR2 YYNGEE. CDR3: CASSGQGTNEKLFF. CDR3 DNA sequence: TGTGCCAGCAGCGGTCAGGGGACTAATGAAAAACTGTTTTTT.

This CDR3 is CASSQELGPYGYTF. The CDR3 nucleotides read TGTGCCAGCAGCCAAGAGCTGGGGCCGTATGGCTACACCTTC. The chain is built from TRBV3-1 (or the pseudogene TRBV3-2) and TRBJ1-2, with D possibly matching TRBD1 (5 bases). The germline V and J ends were trimmed by 0 bases and 5 bases, with 10 bases remaining between them. There are 14 residues in the CDR3. CDR1 is LGHDT, CDR2 YNNKEL, per germline (reference sequence).

The chain combines TRBV5-1 with TRBJ2-5, with D perhaps TRBD1 (6 bases). V was trimmed by 1 base and J by 2 bases, leaving 18 bases between them. Germline V lookup: CDR1 SGHRS, CDR2 YFSETQ. This CDR3 comprises 17 residues. CDR3 region: CASSLSLWAGDQETQYF. CDR3 bases: TGCGCCAGCAGCTTGTCCCTTTGGGCAGGGGATCAAGAGACCCAGTACTTC.

CDR3 nucleotide sequence: TGTGCCAGCAGCCGCGCAGCGGGAGGGCCGGAGACCCAGTACTTC. Residues: CASSRAAGGPETQYF. The V gene is TRBV7-2, the J gene TRBJ2-5; 10 bases agree with TRBD2. Germline-derived CDR1 and CDR2 are SGHTA and FQGNSA. The CDR3 extends over 15 amino acids. Losses at the gene ends were 5 bases for V and 5 bases for J; bases not matched to a gene: 8.

The CDR3, as DNA: TGTGCCAGCAGCCCGGGTGTCTCTGGGGCCAACGTCCTGACTTTC. It yields the protein CASSPGVSGANVLTF. V usage is TRBV5-5 and J usage is TRBJ2-6; D is ambiguous. From germline, CDR1 is SGHKS and CDR2 YYEKEE (reference sequence). The CDR3 consists of 15 residues. V dropped 4 bases and J dropped 0 bases, with 8 bases sitting between them.

J is TRBJ2-5 and V is TRBV7-9; 7 bases agree with TRBD1. The CDR3 covers 17 residues. The V segment lost 5 bases and the J segment 5 bases; nucleotides outside the gene matches: 17. In germline, CDR1 is SEHNR, CDR2 FQNEAQ (reference sequence). CDR3 nucleotide sequence: TGTGCCAGCAGCCATCCTGGAACGACAGGGAATTTCGAGACCCAGTACTTC. Its translation is CASSHPGTTGNFETQYF.

This sequence joins TRBV5-6 and TRBJ2-1; 9 bases line up with TRBD2. Germline assignment: CDR1 SGHDT and CDR2 YYEEEE. The CDR3 is 19 residues long. With 1 base clipped from V and 1 base from J, the junction kept 12 bases outside the gene matches. The CDR3 sequence: CASSLLGGGSGSSYNEQFF. The CDR3 coding sequence is TGTGCCAGCAGCTTGCTTGGGGGAGGTAGCGGGAGTTCCTACAATGAGCAGTTCTTC.

V and J are TRBV7-9 and TRBJ2-2, with D unclear. Germline lookup yields CDR1 SEHNR and CDR2 FQNEAQ (reference sequence). The CDR3 consists of 12 residues. The V end was cut by 5 bases, the J end by 8 bases, with 9 bases between. The CDR3 DNA is TGTGCCAGCAGCCCCGAGCCGGGGGAGCTGTTTTTT. Its translation: CASSPEPGELFF.

The V and J genes are TRBV5-4 and TRBJ1-4; TRBD1 agrees at 9 bases. J lost 8 bases, V lost 2 bases, and 4 bases had no gene match. Looked up from germline, CDR1 is SGHNT and CDR2 is YYREEE (reference sequence). This CDR3 contains 14 residues. CDR3 sequence reads: CASSLQGAREKLFF. CDR3 nucleotide sequence: TGTGCCAGCAGCTTACAGGGGGCGCGAGAAAAACTGTTTTTT.

The CDR3 DNA follows: TGCGCCAGCAGGCCGGGAAGCGTTAGGGATTTCGATGAGCAGTTCTTC. Translating gives CASRPGSVRDFDEQFF. This chain connects TRBV5-1 to TRBJ2-1; possible D gene TRBD2, 5 bases. The CDR3 consists of 16 residues. V shed 5 bases and J shed 8 bases, with 23 bases lying between them. Per germline, CDR1 SGHRS and CDR2 YFSETQ.

A few counts support this clone. This chain links TRBV7-3 with TRBJ1-5; D gene ambiguous. V was shortened by 5 bases and J by 8 bases, with 25 bases between the two germline ends. The CDR3 extends over 17 amino acids. CDR1 SGHTA and CDR2 FQGTGA come from the germline V gene. CDR3 sequence (DNA): TGTGCCAGCAGCCCTCGGATTGACCCGGACTTCATGGAGCCCCAGCATTTT. Its protein product is CASSPRIDPDFMEPQHF.

As concerns this clone: At one of its ends the junction is not consistent with the germline gene, which may arise from a read error. This chain links TRBV6-2 or TRBV6-3 with TRBJ1-5; TRBD1 matches 7 bases. Germline assignment: CDR1 MNHEY and CDR2 SVGEGT. This CDR3 has 13 residues. For the CDR3, the DNA is TGTGCCAGCAGTGATGACAGGGTGCAGCTCCAGCATTTT. As protein: CASSDDRVQLQHF.

This rearrangement joins TRBV29-1 to TRBJ2-1; tentatively, D is TRBD1 (5 bases). Germline V CDR1 and CDR2: SQVTM, ANQGSEA. The CDR3 loop spans 12 amino acids. Trimming took 4 bases from V and 5 from J, leaving 9 bases between them. For the CDR3, the DNA is TGCAGCGTTGGGGGCAGACACAATGAGCAGTTCTTC. The encoded protein is CSVGGRHNEQFF.

This chain joins TRBV2 and TRBJ1-5; TRBD1 agrees at 7 bases. V dropped 0 bases and J dropped 14; count of bases not matched to a gene: 4. In germline, CDR1 is SNHLY, CDR2 FYNNEI. The CDR3 runs to 12 residues. The CDR3 region is CASSEAAGGEHF. DNA for the CDR3: TGTGCCAGCAGTGAAGCGGCAGGGGGTGAGCATTTT.

CDR3 loop: CASSETVAGAYEQYF. In DNA, the CDR3 is TGTGCCAGCAGTGAAACGGTAGCGGGAGCCTACGAGCAGTACTTC. The gene calls are TRBV2 and TRBJ2-7; 9 bases agree with TRBD2. The CDR3 runs to 15 residues. Germline CDR1 is SNHLY and CDR2 is FYNNEI. Losses at the gene ends were 2 bases for V and 2 bases for J; bases not matched to a gene: 4.

The genes are TRBV4-3 and TRBJ1-5, with D uncertain. Trimming removed 0 bases from V and 4 bases from J, with 22 bases in between. CDR1 and CDR2 (germline): LGHNA, YSLEER. CDR3 length equals 19 residues. CDR3: CASSQDRVEERSWNQPQHF. The CDR3 nucleotides are TGCGCCAGCAGCCAAGATCGGGTGGAGGAAAGGTCTTGGAATCAGCCCCAGCATTTT.

This chain joins TRBV9 and TRBJ1-4; TRBD1 agrees at 7 bases. This CDR3 region has 14 residues. Germline V gene data show CDR1 as SGDLS and CDR2 as YYNGEE. V trimming: 4 bases; J trimming: 4 bases; junction bases outside the gene matches: 4. In DNA, the CDR3 is TGTGCCAGCAGCTTACGGGACAGTAATGAAAAACTGTTTTTT. Translation gives CASSLRDSNEKLFF.

The chain is built from TRBV19 and TRBJ1-2; D unclear. In germline, CDR1 is LNHDA, CDR2 SQIVND (reference sequence). The CDR3 contains 12 residues. Trimming took 3 bases from V and 4 from J, leaving 6 bases between them. CDR3 DNA sequence: TGTGCCAGTAGTATTATCGGCTATGGCTACACCTTC. It yields the protein CASSIIGYGYTF.

The CDR3 loop is CASNEQGIWNEQFF. CDR3 sequence (DNA): TGTGCCAGCAACGAACAGGGTATTTGGAATGAGCAGTTCTTC. V is TRBV5-6 and J is TRBJ2-1; tentatively, D is TRBD1 (6 bases). The CDR3 sequence is 14 residues long. V was shortened by 6 bases and J by 7 bases, with 17 bases between the two germline ends. Germline loops: CDR1 SGHDT, CDR2 YYEEEE.

This clone appeared a single time. The chain links TRBV5-4 to TRBJ2-7; perhaps TRBD2 as D (6 bases). Trimming left V 0 bases short and J 5 bases short, with 15 bases between. Germline assignment: CDR1 SGHNT and CDR2 YYREEE (reference sequence). The CDR3 is 15 amino acids. CDR3 sequence: CASSLGGGGFDEQYF. The DNA of the CDR3 is TGTGCCAGCAGCTTGGGTGGTGGGGGGTTTGACGAGCAGTACTTC.

This rearrangement joins TRBV18 to TRBJ2-1; D uncertain. CDR1 is KGHSH, CDR2 LQKENI, per germline. The CDR3 spans 13 residues. V was pared by 2 bases and J by 9 bases, with 11 bases between. The DNA for the CDR3 is TGTGCCAGCTCACCAAAAAGAGCTAGTGAGCAGTTCTTC. Translating it yields CASSPKRASEQFF.

The rearrangement joins TRBV6-5 to TRBJ2-1; 11 bases align to TRBD2. Unmatched junction bases numbered 10, after V lost 6 bases and J lost 9 bases. The CDR3 covers 15 residues. Germline CDR1 is MNHEY and CDR2 is SVGAGI. The CDR3, as DNA: TGTGCCAGCAGCGTTGGGACTAGCGGAGGGGTTGAGCAGTTCTTC. Its translation is CASSVGTSGGVEQFF.